Below, 13 T cell receptor beta chains from the same sample are listed, as sequenced in a study of blood T cell repertoires in COVID-19. Libraries were prepared by immunoSEQ multiplex PCR; TCRdb keeps only in-frame clonotypes and omits some of them. Of 130,000 or so clones in the sample, roughly nine tenths were seen once. Sequencing used peripheral blood. These receptors were taken from a man between 65 and 85 years old with active or convalescent COVID-19.

The chain carries TRBV6-2 or TRBV6-3 and TRBJ1-2; TRBD1 is a possible D gene (5 bases). Trimming took off 2 bases at V and 9 bases at J, with 10 bases between the two ends. Germline CDR1 reads MNHEY; CDR2 reads SVGEGT. This CDR3 comprises 12 residues. The CDR3 here is CASSYADTSYTF. CDR3 nucleotides: TGTGCCAGCAGTTACGCGGACACCAGCTACACCTTC.

The chain employs TRBV6-2 or TRBV6-3 and TRBJ2-2; TRBD1 aligns across 9 bases. CDR1 and CDR2 (germline): MNHEY, SVGEGT. This CDR3 spans 13 amino acids. V was clipped by 5 bases and J by 13 bases; unmatched bases: 8. The CDR3 DNA reads TGTGCCAGCAGTGGGACAGGGACAAGGAGGCTGTTTTTT. The encoded protein is CASSGTGTRRLFF.

J is TRBJ1-4 and V is TRBV28, with a tentative D call TRBD1 (5 bases). V was clipped by 5 bases and J by 5 bases, with 12 bases between them. Per germline, CDR1 MDHEN and CDR2 SYDVKM. CDR3 length: 14 amino acids. The CDR3 nucleotides read TGTGCCAGCAGTACGGGGGTTATCAATGAAAAACTGTTTTTT. It is translated as CASSTGVINEKLFF.

The V call is TRBV27, the J call TRBJ2-7; the D gene is possibly TRBD2 (6 bases). CDR1 is MNHEY and CDR2 is SMNVEV in the germline V gene (reference sequence). The ends were cut back, 3 bases at V and 7 bases at J, with 22 bases in the middle. This CDR3 comprises 16 residues. The CDR3 DNA sequence: TGTGCCAGCAGTTTTTTGCCCCAACTAGCCGCCCGAGAGCAGTACTTC. It encodes CASSFLPQLAAREQYF.

The CDR3: CASRSRLWEKLFF. The CDR3 coding sequence is TGTGCCAGCAGGAGTCGACTTTGGGAAAAACTGTTTTTT. The chain joins TRBV28 to TRBJ1-4, with D uncertain. Germline CDR1 reads MDHEN; CDR2 reads SYDVKM. Between the trimmed V and J ends, which lost 6 bases and 8 bases, there was a span of 13 bases. The CDR3 has 13 residues.

This clone was seen a handful of times. The chain links TRBV29-1 to TRBJ2-5; a weak D match, TRBD2 (5 bases). V shed 7 bases and J shed 3 bases, with 15 bases lying between them. Germline CDR1 SQVTM, CDR2 ANQGSEA. CDR3 length equals 13 residues. The CDR3 DNA is TGCAGCGCGTCTAGTGGAGGAGAAGAGACCCAGTACTTC. It codes for CSASSGGEETQYF.

This clone was recorded only once. V gene TRBV11-2 combines with J gene TRBJ2-7; possible D gene TRBD2, 6 bases. Germline V gene sequence: CDR1 SGHAT, CDR2 FQNNGV. Trimming left V 5 bases short and J 5 bases short, with 22 bases between. The CDR3 length is 16 residues. The CDR3 coding sequence is TGTGCCAGCAGCCCCTCCCTTGACGGACTAAAGAACGAGCAGTACTTC. This sequence encodes CASSPSLDGLKNEQYF.

This clone was seen a handful of times. CDR3 bases: TGCGCCAGCAGCCCCGCCTCGGCAGGGACTTACGAGCAGTACTTC. Protein product: CASSPASAGTYEQYF. This rearrangement joins TRBV5-1 to TRBJ2-7, with a possible D match to TRBD2 (6 bases). The germline gives CDR1 SGHRS, CDR2 YFSETQ. The CDR3 is 15 residues long. V was clipped by 4 bases and J by 4 bases, with 18 bases between them.

This clone was observed a few times. V usage is TRBV16 and J usage is TRBJ2-2; D remains unclear. From germline, CDR1 is KGHSY and CDR2 FQNENV. Trimming took off 3 bases at V and 4 bases at J, with 6 bases between the two ends. The CDR3 length is 13 residues. The CDR3 spells CASSHYFTGELFF. The CDR3 bases are TGTGCCAGCAGCCATTACTTCACCGGGGAGCTGTTTTTT. Based on the CDR3 plus reference TRBV16 and TRBJ2-2, the full variable domain is GEEVAQTPKHLVRGEGQKAKLYCAPIKGHSYVFWYQQVLKNEFKFLISFQNENVFDETGMPKERFSAKCLPNSPCSLEIQATKLEDSAVYFCASSHYFTGELFFGEGSRLTVL.

This chain connects TRBV7-2 to TRBJ2-3, with 14 positions matching TRBD2. Trimming at V came to 5 bases and at J to 7 bases, leaving 14 bases not matched to a gene. Per the germline V gene, CDR1 is SGHTA and CDR2 is FQGNSA. This CDR3 has 18 amino acids. The CDR3, as DNA: TGTGCCAGCAGCCCTACCATCGGGACTAGCGGGAGTCTTAATACGCAGTATTTT. Translating it yields CASSPTIGTSGSLNTQYF.

For this clone: The junction and the germline gene differ at one end; a read error may be behind it. CDR3 sequence: CASSLTVLVGASSEQYF. CDR3 nucleotides: TGTGCCAGCAGCTTAACAGTACTAGTAGGAGCATCCTCCGAGCAGTACTTC. The chain links TRBV7-9 to TRBJ2-7; TRBD2 might be the D (5 bases). Germline V lookup: CDR1 SEHNR, CDR2 FQNEAQ (reference sequence). This CDR3 has 17 residues.

The V and J genes are TRBV11-2 and TRBJ2-3; 13 positions agree with TRBD2. In germline, CDR1 is SGHAT, CDR2 FQNNGV. The CDR3 contains 16 residues. The junction had 1 base not matched to a gene; V was cut back by 0 bases and J by 4 bases. Here the CDR3 reads CASSLELAGGADTQYF. The CDR3 DNA follows: TGTGCCAGCAGCTTAGAACTAGCGGGAGGGGCAGATACGCAGTATTTT.

The J gene is TRBJ2-7, the V gene TRBV2, with 11 bases that match TRBD2. After removal of 2 bases from V and 4 bases from J, the junction contained 1 base not matched to a gene. The germline V gene encodes CDR1 SNHLY and CDR2 FYNNEI. The CDR3 is 14 amino acids. For the CDR3, the DNA is TGTGCCAGCAGTGAACTAGCGGGAGGATACGAGCAGTACTTC. It codes for CASSELAGGYEQYF.